The 6 T cell receptor beta chains listed next were all sequenced from one sample in a study of breast tumors, draining lymph nodes, adjacent tissues. The lymph nodes were axillary draining lymph nodes from breast cancer patients. MiXCR, run by TCRdb on the multiplex PCR reads, gives a single entry per CDR3 protein. The sample has 150,000 to 200,000 distinct CDR3 sequences, approximately 33% seen once. Sequencing was done on a sample of axillary lymph node tissue. All receptors derive from a female donor with breast cancer. Some clones in this sample may be carry-over from other donors' samples.

At least ten counts were recorded for this clonotype. The CDR3 sequence: CASSRDRNSLGTDTQYF. The CDR3 DNA sequence: TGTGCCAGCAGCCGGGACAGGAATTCCCTAGGCACAGATACGCAGTATTTT. This chain joins TRBV4-2 and TRBJ2-3, with 8 bases fitting TRBD1. This CDR3 contains 17 residues. Per the germline V gene, CDR1 is LGHNA and CDR2 is YNFKEQ. V lost 4 bases and J lost 1; bases outside the gene matches: 10.

This clonotype has a handful of counts. The chain carries TRBV6-1 and TRBJ1-5; D is unresolved. The germline CDR1 and CDR2 sequences are MNHNS and SASEGT. The CDR3 is 13 residues long. Between the trimmed V and J ends, which lost 6 bases and 4 bases, there was a span of 10 bases. In DNA, the CDR3 is TGTGCCAGCAGCCCCACGAGTAATCAGCCCCAGCATTTT. Translating it yields CASSPTSNQPQHF.

This clonotype was observed at least ten times. This chain uses TRBV12-3 or TRBV12-4 with TRBJ2-3; 8 nucleotides line up with TRBD2. V dropped 4 bases and J dropped 0; count of bases not matched to a gene: 12. CDR3 length equals 18 residues. CDR3 sequence: CASSSTTTSGASTDTQYF. Here the CDR3 DNA reads TGTGCCAGCAGTTCCACCACAACTAGCGGCGCAAGCACAGATACGCAGTATTTT.

This clonotype was recorded many times. J is TRBJ2-2 and V is TRBV20-1; 10 bases agree with TRBD2. The V segment lost 5 bases and the J segment 0 bases; nucleotides outside the gene matches: 6. Per the germline V gene, CDR1 is DFQATT and CDR2 is SNEGSKA (reference sequence). The CDR3 has 16 amino acids. CDR3 amino acids: CSARGLAHANTGELFF. CDR3 bases: TGCAGTGCTCGGGGACTAGCGCATGCGAACACCGGGGAGCTGTTTTTT.

In its sample, this clonotype was seen many times. V usage is TRBV30 and J usage is TRBJ1-5, with a tentative D call TRBD1 (5 bases). Looked up from germline, CDR1 is GTSNPN and CDR2 is SVGIG (reference sequence). The CDR3 consists of 13 residues. Trimming shortened V by 2 bases and J by 4 bases, and 9 bases separated the two germline ends. CDR3 protein: CAWSNRGNQPQHF. CDR3 coding DNA: TGTGCCTGGAGTAATAGGGGAAATCAGCCCCAGCATTTT.

This clonotype was observed a few times. Just one base apart from a much larger clone, this may be a read error. The rearrangement uses TRBV20-1 and TRBJ2-3; 7 nucleotides agree with TRBD2. CDR1 is DFQATT and CDR2 is SNEGSKA in the germline V gene (reference sequence). V trimming: 3 bases; J trimming: 4 bases; junction bases outside the gene matches: 13. The CDR3 runs 16 residues. As DNA, the CDR3 is TGCAGTGCTAGTGGCGGGAGCTTCATTGACGCAGATACGCAGTATTTT. Translated: CSASGGSFIDADTQYF.